These T cell receptor beta chains were read from a single sample in a study of blood T cell repertoires in COVID-19. Data came from immunoSEQ multiplex PCR; TCRdb stores just in-frame clones and leaves some out. The sample carries a few hundred thousand clones, about 88% recorded once. Sequenced: PBMCs or T cells enriched from blood (not recorded which). All receptors derive from a young woman who had recovered from COVID-19. Both conserved end residues are part of each CDR3. Each record gives: CDR3 protein, CDR3 DNA, J gene, V gene, clone size, D gene. The D gene is left open where the match is weak. Size is omitted from some rows. Given values are once, few, many or a class for expanded clones.

cdr3_aa: CASSVGGQGAHEQYF
cdr3_nt: TGTGCCAGCAGCGTAGGGGGACAGGGGGCCCACGAGCAGTACTTC
j_call: TRBJ2-7
v_call: TRBV9
clone_size: once
d_call: TRBD1

cdr3_aa: CASSTGFSPLHF
cdr3_nt: TGTGCCAGCAGTACAGGGTTCTCACCCCTCCACTTT
j_call: TRBJ1-6
v_call: TRBV5-8
clone_size: .
d_call: .

cdr3_aa: CAWTGAMGSPLHF
cdr3_nt: TGTGCCTGGACAGGCGCAATGGGTTCACCCCTCCACTTT
j_call: TRBJ1-6
v_call: TRBV30
clone_size: .
d_call: .

cdr3_aa: CASSQERGFSGSLGEQYF
cdr3_nt: TGTGCCAGCAGCCAAGAGAGAGGCTTTAGCGGGAGTTTAGGCGAGCAGTACTTC
j_call: TRBJ2-7
v_call: TRBV4-2
clone_size: .
d_call: TRBD2

cdr3_aa: CASSPSGSYEQYF
cdr3_nt: TGTGCCAGCTCGCCCAGCGGGAGTTACGAGCAGTACTTC
j_call: TRBJ2-7
v_call: TRBV18
clone_size: .
d_call: TRBD2

cdr3_aa: CASSLDQYAGYPYEQYF
cdr3_nt: TGTGCCAGCAGCTTGGACCAATACGCAGGCTACCCCTACGAGCAGTACTTC
j_call: TRBJ2-7
v_call: TRBV5-6
clone_size: .
d_call: .

cdr3_aa: CAISESTGGDEQFF
cdr3_nt: TGTGCCATCAGTGAGTCGACAGGGGGCGATGAGCAGTTCTTC
j_call: TRBJ2-1
v_call: TRBV10-3
clone_size: .
d_call: TRBD1

cdr3_aa: CASSPRLSGRTQYF
cdr3_nt: TGTGCCAGCAGTCCGCGGCTCAGCGGGAGGACCCAGTACTTC
j_call: TRBJ2-5
v_call: TRBV28
clone_size: .
d_call: TRBD2

cdr3_aa: CASSLGTKVLREQFF
cdr3_nt: TGTGCCAGCAGTTTAGGGACTAAGGTTCTTCGCGAGCAGTTCTTC
j_call: TRBJ2-1
v_call: TRBV28
clone_size: .
d_call: TRBD2

cdr3_aa: CASSEVGGAGEAFF
cdr3_nt: TGTGCCAGCAGTGAAGTCGGGGGGGCTGGCGAAGCTTTCTTT
j_call: TRBJ1-1
v_call: TRBV6-1
clone_size: .
d_call: .

cdr3_aa: CASSLAQAEVSRQYF
cdr3_nt: TGTGCCAGCAGCTTAGCGCAGGCAGAAGTCAGTCGGCAGTACTTC
j_call: TRBJ2-7
v_call: TRBV7-8
clone_size: .
d_call: .

cdr3_aa: CASSFWTGDNSPLHF
cdr3_nt: TGTGCCAGCAGCTTTTGGACGGGAGATAATTCACCCCTCCACTTT
j_call: TRBJ1-6
v_call: TRBV7-3
clone_size: .
d_call: .

cdr3_aa: CASSLGRLQGTEAFF
cdr3_nt: TGTGCCAGCAGCTTGGGTAGACTTCAGGGGACTGAAGCTTTCTTT
j_call: TRBJ1-1
v_call: TRBV5-6
clone_size: .
d_call: .

cdr3_aa: CASSLSPPGGWTEAFF
cdr3_nt: TGTGCCAGCAGTTTATCCCCCCCGGGGGGATGGACTGAAGCTTTCTTT
j_call: TRBJ1-1
v_call: TRBV28
clone_size: .
d_call: .

cdr3_aa: CASSSPGKDTQYF
cdr3_nt: TGTGCCAGCAGCTCACCGGGGAAAGATACGCAGTATTTT
j_call: TRBJ2-3
v_call: TRBV9
clone_size: .
d_call: .

cdr3_aa: CASSPKVGDRGDEQYF
cdr3_nt: TGTGCCAGCTCACCAAAAGTGGGGGACAGAGGCGACGAGCAGTACTTC
j_call: TRBJ2-7
v_call: TRBV18
clone_size: .
d_call: TRBD1

cdr3_aa: CASSRSGGSYNEQFF
cdr3_nt: TGTGCCAGCAGTCGTAGCGGGGGCTCCTACAATGAGCAGTTCTTC
j_call: TRBJ2-1
v_call: TRBV6-5
clone_size: once
d_call: TRBD2

cdr3_aa: CASSKQGATYEQYF
cdr3_nt: TGTGCCAGCAGCAAACAGGGGGCCACCTACGAGCAGTACTTC
j_call: TRBJ2-7
v_call: TRBV21-1
clone_size: .
d_call: .

cdr3_aa: CASSSRRRVVSYNEQFF
cdr3_nt: TGTGCCAGCAGTTCTCGGCGGCGGGTCGTGAGCTACAATGAGCAGTTCTTC
j_call: TRBJ2-1
v_call: TRBV28
clone_size: .
d_call: .

cdr3_aa: CASKFGENTEAFF
cdr3_nt: TGTGCCAGCAAGTTCGGGGAGAACACTGAAGCTTTCTTT
j_call: TRBJ1-1
v_call: TRBV6-5
clone_size: .
d_call: .

cdr3_aa: CASSPIGTGGYGYTF
cdr3_nt: TGTGCCAGCAGTCCAATCGGGACAGGGGGCTATGGCTACACCTTC
j_call: TRBJ1-2
v_call: TRBV27
clone_size: few
d_call: TRBD1

cdr3_aa: CSGPTSGRGTGELFF
cdr3_nt: TGCAGCGGACCGACTAGCGGGAGAGGAACCGGGGAGCTGTTTTTT
j_call: TRBJ2-2
v_call: TRBV29-1
clone_size: .
d_call: TRBD2

cdr3_aa: CASRPGLAGIPNF
cdr3_nt: TGTGCCAGCAGGCCCGGACTAGCGGGGATACCAAACTTC
j_call: TRBJ2-5
v_call: TRBV28
clone_size: .
d_call: TRBD2

cdr3_aa: CASSERQGEDYGYTF
cdr3_nt: TGTGCCAGCAGTGAAAGACAGGGGGAAGACTATGGCTACACCTTC
j_call: TRBJ1-2
v_call: TRBV6-1
clone_size: .
d_call: TRBD1

cdr3_aa: CASSPGGAQETQYF
cdr3_nt: TGTGCCAGCAGCCCTGGGGGGGCCCAAGAGACCCAGTACTTC
j_call: TRBJ2-5
v_call: TRBV7-2
clone_size: .
d_call: .

cdr3_aa: CASIPNGDSSYEQYF
cdr3_nt: TGTGCCAGCATTCCTAACGGGGACAGCTCCTACGAGCAGTACTTC
j_call: TRBJ2-7
v_call: TRBV6-5
clone_size: .
d_call: TRBD1

cdr3_aa: CSVEGTGDLEDEQYF
cdr3_nt: TGCAGCGTTGAAGGGACAGGGGATTTGGAGGACGAGCAGTACTTC
j_call: TRBJ2-7
v_call: TRBV29-1
clone_size: .
d_call: TRBD1

cdr3_aa: CASRTGHEQYF
cdr3_nt: TGTGCCAGCCGAACTGGGCACGAGCAGTACTTC
j_call: TRBJ2-7
v_call: TRBV2
clone_size: .
d_call: .

cdr3_aa: CASSLVIAGYYEQYF
cdr3_nt: TGTGCCAGCAGCTTAGTAATAGCGGGCTACTACGAGCAGTACTTC
j_call: TRBJ2-7
v_call: TRBV7-9
clone_size: .
d_call: TRBD2

cdr3_aa: CASSQSGIPYEQYF
cdr3_nt: TGCGCCAGCAGCCAAAGCGGGATTCCCTACGAGCAGTACTTC
j_call: TRBJ2-7
v_call: TRBV5-1
clone_size: .
d_call: TRBD2

cdr3_aa: CASSQGPQGARGYTF
cdr3_nt: TGTGCCAGCAGCCAAGGACCCCAGGGGGCTCGGGGCTACACCTTC
j_call: TRBJ1-2
v_call: TRBV3-1/TRBV3-2
clone_size: once
d_call: TRBD1